The clone carrying this T cell receptor beta chain was counted once. The antigen remains undetermined. These data are taken from a study of T-cell memory formation after mild COVID-19. General observations from the study: The authors left the SARS-CoV-2 specificity of second-wave clones peaking on day 37 unconfirmed.

5'RACE, which relied on constant-segment primers, yielded TCR alpha and TCR beta cDNA libraries carrying sample barcodes and UMIs. TCRdb used MiXCR to reprocess the 5' RACE reads, holding one entry per CDR3 protein. The sample consists of about 240,000 distinct CDR3 sequences, over 8.5% of them appearing once. CDR1 is DFQATT, CDR2 SNEGSKA, per germline (reference sequence). The CDR3 runs to 14 residues. With V trimmed by 6 bases and J by 9 bases, 11 bases remained unmatched. The material sequenced was PBMCs or a T cell subset sorted from them (not recorded which). The chain joins TRBV20-1 to TRBJ2-1; 10 positions match TRBD2. The TCR originated in a man aged 18 to 29 who had mild COVID-19 (a few samples of this study predate the infection). Cell type and time point are not known. The CDR3 sequence: CSAIGLAEGGEQFF. Written as DNA, the CDR3 is TGCAGTGCAATCGGACTAGCGGAGGGTGGTGAGCAGTTCTTC.